Described below is a single TCR beta chain sequence and its context. Antigen specificity is unknown. With a J-beta primer mix and a sample-barcoded 5' primer, a second PCR ran about 6 to 11 cycles. TCRdb independently ran MiXCR on the 5' RACE reads; one entry per CDR3 protein. The table lists hundreds of thousands of distinct CDR3 sequences, about 21% of them singletons, with 3.5% to 4% in the top ten. These data are taken from a study of blood T cells in healthy people across ages. Regarding the study as a whole: As age increased, TCR beta diversity per million T cells fell in a roughly linear fashion.

The length of the CDR3 is 14 residues. V was clipped by 0 bases and J by 2 bases, with 7 bases between them. The V gene's germline CDR1 is SGDLS and CDR2 YYNGEE. The chain joins TRBV9 to TRBJ2-3, with D hard to call. The specimen was blood. The source of this sequence is a man aged 70 or older in good health. As DNA, the CDR3 is TGTGCCAGCAGCGTAGCGCAGGTCACAGATACGCAGTATTTT. Its protein is CASSVAQVTDTQYF.